This is a list of T cell receptor beta chains from one sample in a study of CD8+CD57+ T cells in acquired aplastic anemia. TCRdb re-analysed the reads in MiXCR, keeping a single row per CDR3 protein. The sample holds about 68,000 distinct CDR3 sequences, roughly half seen once. The sample taken for sequencing was sorted CD4+, CD8+, or CD8+CD57+ T cells (not recorded which) from PBMCs. Receptors originate from a human donor in good health, serving as a control. Each CDR3 is given with its conserved first and last residue. A D gene is named only where the DNA matches it firmly. The size field is filled for only some rows; it gives once, few, many or a size class.

v_gene: TRBV7-2; len: 13; j_gene: TRBJ2-7; abundance: -; d_gene: -; CDR3aa: CASSFTPFYEQYF; CDR3nt: TGTGCCAGCAGCTTTACCCCGTTCTACGAGCAGTACTTC
v_gene: TRBV15; len: 15; j_gene: TRBJ1-2; abundance: -; d_gene: -; CDR3aa: CATSREGKANYGYTF; CDR3nt: TGTGCCACCAGCAGGGAAGGGAAAGCTAACTATGGCTACACCTTC
v_gene: TRBV7-2; len: 11; j_gene: TRBJ2-7; abundance: few; d_gene: -; CDR3aa: CASSDRYEQYF; CDR3nt: TGTGCCAGCAGCGACCGCTACGAGCAGTACTTC
v_gene: TRBV2; len: 11; j_gene: TRBJ1-2; abundance: -; d_gene: -; CDR3aa: CASGRAYGYTF; CDR3nt: TGTGCCAGCGGCAGGGCCTATGGCTACACCTTC
v_gene: TRBV7-8; len: 12; j_gene: TRBJ2-7; abundance: -; d_gene: -; CDR3aa: CASSLPRSEQYF; CDR3nt: TGTGCCAGCAGCTTACCAAGGAGCGAGCAGTACTTC
v_gene: TRBV29-1; len: 11; j_gene: TRBJ1-1; abundance: medium-sized; d_gene: -; CDR3aa: CSVPAGGEAFF; CDR3nt: TGCAGCGTCCCCGCTGGTGGTGAAGCTTTCTTT
v_gene: TRBV15; len: 14; j_gene: TRBJ1-1; abundance: -; d_gene: TRBD1; CDR3aa: CATSRDQQGTEAFF; CDR3nt: TGTGCCACCAGCAGAGACCAACAGGGGACTGAGGCTTTCTTT
v_gene: TRBV10-2; len: 15; j_gene: TRBJ1-5; abundance: -; d_gene: TRBD1; CDR3aa: CASRTGTGWNQPQHF; CDR3nt: TGCGCCAGCAGAACAGGGACAGGGTGGAATCAGCCCCAGCATTTT
v_gene: TRBV27; len: 12; j_gene: TRBJ1-5; abundance: -; d_gene: -; CDR3aa: CASSPQGQPQHF; CDR3nt: TGTGCCAGCAGTCCCCAGGGTCAGCCCCAGCATTTT
v_gene: TRBV7-9; len: 13; j_gene: TRBJ2-7; abundance: -; d_gene: -; CDR3aa: CASSFSEAYEQYF; CDR3nt: TGTGCCAGCAGCTTTAGTGAAGCCTACGAGCAGTACTTC
v_gene: TRBV29-1; len: 15; j_gene: TRBJ1-3; abundance: -; d_gene: TRBD1; CDR3aa: CSVVRQGEPGNIIYF; CDR3nt: TGCAGCGTTGTCAGGCAGGGGGAACCAGGAAACATCATATATTTT
v_gene: TRBV7-8; len: 17; j_gene: TRBJ2-7; abundance: -; d_gene: TRBD1; CDR3aa: CASSLEETGVASYEQYF; CDR3nt: TGTGCCAGCAGCTTAGAAGAGACAGGGGTGGCCTCCTACGAGCAGTACTTC
v_gene: TRBV13; len: 14; j_gene: TRBJ2-3; abundance: many; d_gene: -; CDR3aa: CASSFPSGTDTQYF; CDR3nt: TGTGCCAGCAGCTTCCCTAGCGGCACAGATACGCAGTATTTT
v_gene: TRBV19; len: 12; j_gene: TRBJ1-1; abundance: many; d_gene: -; CDR3aa: CASSPGRTEAFF; CDR3nt: TGTGCCAGTAGCCCAGGGCGCACTGAAGCTTTCTTT
v_gene: TRBV2; len: 18; j_gene: TRBJ2-3; abundance: many; d_gene: TRBD2; CDR3aa: CAAEGTEVLAGGTDTQYF; CDR3nt: TGTGCCGCAGAGGGGACGGAGGTTCTAGCGGGAGGCACAGATACGCAGTATTTT
v_gene: TRBV24-1; len: 16; j_gene: TRBJ2-1; abundance: medium-sized; d_gene: TRBD2; CDR3aa: CATSDRTSGRWDEQFF; CDR3nt: TGTGCCACCAGTGATCGAACTAGCGGGAGATGGGATGAGCAGTTCTTC
v_gene: TRBV11-1; len: 19; j_gene: TRBJ2-1; abundance: few; d_gene: TRBD1; CDR3aa: CASSFPQYPPHRGRNEQFF; CDR3nt: TGTGCCAGCAGCTTCCCTCAATACCCCCCCCACAGGGGCCGCAATGAGCAGTTCTTC
v_gene: TRBV5-1; len: 13; j_gene: TRBJ1-2; abundance: -; d_gene: -; CDR3aa: CASSEQGSYGYTF; CDR3nt: TGCGCCAGCAGCGAGCAGGGTTCCTACGGCTACACCTTC
v_gene: TRBV20-1; len: 15; j_gene: TRBJ2-2; abundance: -; d_gene: -; CDR3aa: CSARVLAENTGELFF; CDR3nt: TGCAGTGCTAGAGTACTCGCTGAGAACACCGGGGAGCTGTTTTTT
v_gene: TRBV20-1; len: 15; j_gene: TRBJ2-7; abundance: -; d_gene: TRBD2; CDR3aa: CSARKLAGDSYEQYF; CDR3nt: TGCAGTGCTAGGAAACTAGCGGGGGACTCCTACGAGCAGTACTTC
v_gene: TRBV29-1; len: 11; j_gene: TRBJ2-3; abundance: few; d_gene: -; CDR3aa: CSVQGTDTQYF; CDR3nt: TGCAGCGTCCAAGGCACAGATACGCAGTATTTT
v_gene: TRBV29-1; len: 14; j_gene: TRBJ2-7; abundance: -; d_gene: -; CDR3aa: CSVETFRGLHEQYF; CDR3nt: TGCAGCGTGGAGACTTTCCGGGGGCTACACGAGCAGTACTTC
v_gene: TRBV5-6; len: 11; j_gene: TRBJ1-1; abundance: -; d_gene: TRBD1; CDR3aa: CASTSGTVAFF; CDR3nt: TGTGCCAGCACCTCCGGGACAGTAGCTTTCTTT
v_gene: TRBV30; len: 16; j_gene: TRBJ2-3; abundance: -; d_gene: TRBD2; CDR3aa: CAWDTDGTSSTDTQYF; CDR3nt: TGTGCCTGGGATACTGACGGGACTAGCTCGACAGATACGCAGTATTTT
v_gene: TRBV29-1; len: 14; j_gene: TRBJ1-2; abundance: medium-sized; d_gene: TRBD1; CDR3aa: CSVGETGILNGYTF; CDR3nt: TGCAGCGTTGGTGAGACAGGGATCCTTAATGGCTACACCTTC
v_gene: TRBV29-1; len: 14; j_gene: TRBJ1-2; abundance: -; d_gene: TRBD1; CDR3aa: CSVDPQGSSYGYTF; CDR3nt: TGCAGCGTCGATCCACAGGGGTCCAGCTATGGCTACACCTTC
v_gene: TRBV27; len: 13; j_gene: TRBJ2-7; abundance: many; d_gene: TRBD2; CDR3aa: CASSFGGSYEQYF; CDR3nt: TGTGCCAGCAGTTTCGGCGGGAGCTACGAGCAGTACTTC
v_gene: TRBV29-1; len: 14; j_gene: TRBJ1-2; abundance: few; d_gene: TRBD1; CDR3aa: CSVEVRDRYYGYTF; CDR3nt: TGCAGCGTTGAAGTGCGGGACAGGTACTATGGCTACACCTTC
v_gene: TRBV7-2; len: 13; j_gene: TRBJ1-6; abundance: once; d_gene: -; CDR3aa: CASSQRRNSPLHF; CDR3nt: TGTGCCAGCAGCCAAAGGAGAAATTCACCCCTCCACTTT
v_gene: TRBV10-3; len: 13; j_gene: TRBJ1-5; abundance: medium-sized; d_gene: -; CDR3aa: CAISESEGQPQHF; CDR3nt: TGTGCCATCAGTGAGTCGGAGGGACAGCCCCAGCATTTT
v_gene: TRBV10-2; len: 14; j_gene: TRBJ1-1; abundance: -; d_gene: -; CDR3aa: CASSVERGGTEAFF; CDR3nt: TGCGCCAGCAGTGTGGAAAGGGGAGGCACTGAAGCTTTCTTT
v_gene: TRBV7-8; len: 14; j_gene: TRBJ1-3; abundance: many; d_gene: -; CDR3aa: CASKPEVSGNTIYF; CDR3nt: TGTGCCAGCAAACCGGAGGTCTCTGGAAACACCATATATTTT
v_gene: TRBV7-8; len: 12; j_gene: TRBJ1-1; abundance: -; d_gene: -; CDR3aa: CASRYDTIEAFF; CDR3nt: TGTGCCAGCAGGTACGACACCATTGAAGCTTTCTTT
v_gene: TRBV7-9; len: 11; j_gene: TRBJ2-5; abundance: few; d_gene: -; CDR3aa: CASSLTGTQYF; CDR3nt: TGTGCCAGCAGCTTAACCGGGACCCAGTACTTC
v_gene: TRBV6-1; len: 16; j_gene: TRBJ2-5; abundance: -; d_gene: TRBD2; CDR3aa: CASSQLGTSGQETQYF; CDR3nt: TGTGCCAGCAGCCAACTAGGAACTAGCGGCCAAGAGACCCAGTACTTC
v_gene: TRBV30; len: 17; j_gene: TRBJ1-2; abundance: many; d_gene: TRBD1; CDR3aa: CAWSTRDRSLQIYGYTF; CDR3nt: TGTGCCTGGAGCACGCGGGACAGGAGCCTTCAAATCTATGGCTACACCTTC
v_gene: TRBV29-1; len: 12; j_gene: TRBJ1-2; abundance: many; d_gene: -; CDR3aa: CSVEAPSGGYTF; CDR3nt: TGCAGCGTTGAAGCCCCCAGCGGGGGCTACACCTTC
v_gene: TRBV24-1; len: 12; j_gene: TRBJ1-2; abundance: -; d_gene: -; CDR3aa: CATSDRHYGYTF; CDR3nt: TGTGCCACCAGTGATCGGCACTATGGCTACACCTTC
v_gene: TRBV2; len: 12; j_gene: TRBJ2-7; abundance: -; d_gene: -; CDR3aa: CASSPTAYEQYF; CDR3nt: TGTGCCAGCAGCCCAACAGCCTACGAGCAGTACTTC
v_gene: TRBV20-1; len: 14; j_gene: TRBJ1-1; abundance: many; d_gene: -; CDR3aa: CSARDPGRYTEAFF; CDR3nt: TGCAGTGCTAGAGATCCGGGCAGGTACACTGAAGCTTTCTTT
v_gene: TRBV19; len: 13; j_gene: TRBJ2-3; abundance: -; d_gene: -; CDR3aa: CASSIGERDTQYF; CDR3nt: TGTGCCAGTAGTATAGGAGAGCGAGATACGCAGTATTTT
v_gene: TRBV7-9; len: 14; j_gene: TRBJ2-2; abundance: -; d_gene: -; CDR3aa: CASPRTTNTGELFF; CDR3nt: TGTGCCAGCCCCCGGACAACAAACACCGGGGAGCTGTTTTTT
v_gene: TRBV4-1; len: 14; j_gene: TRBJ1-2; abundance: many; d_gene: -; CDR3aa: CASSFVEGSYGYTF; CDR3nt: TGCGCCAGCAGCTTCGTGGAGGGAAGCTATGGCTACACCTTC
v_gene: TRBV19; len: 13; j_gene: TRBJ2-7; abundance: medium-sized; d_gene: -; CDR3aa: CASSMGPSYEQYF; CDR3nt: TGTGCCAGTAGTATGGGACCGTCCTACGAGCAGTACTTC
v_gene: TRBV5-1; len: 15; j_gene: TRBJ1-1; abundance: -; d_gene: -; CDR3aa: CASSSGGAKNTEAFF; CDR3nt: TGCGCCAGCAGCTCGGGCGGGGCTAAGAACACTGAAGCTTTCTTT
v_gene: TRBV15; len: 13; j_gene: TRBJ1-2; abundance: -; d_gene: -; CDR3aa: CATSSTGDYGYTF; CDR3nt: TGTGCCACCAGCAGTACCGGGGACTATGGCTACACCTTC
v_gene: TRBV11-1; len: 17; j_gene: TRBJ1-2; abundance: -; d_gene: -; CDR3aa: CASSLAMGSTGIYGYTF; CDR3nt: TGTGCCAGCAGCTTAGCGATGGGGTCCACAGGGATCTATGGCTACACCTTC
v_gene: TRBV7-7; len: 13; j_gene: TRBJ2-7; abundance: -; d_gene: -; CDR3aa: CASSQPSSYEQYF; CDR3nt: TGTGCCAGCAGCCAACCTAGCTCCTACGAGCAGTACTTC
v_gene: TRBV20-1; len: 12; j_gene: TRBJ2-7; abundance: -; d_gene: TRBD1; CDR3aa: CSALRTGWEQYF; CDR3nt: TGCAGTGCTTTAAGGACAGGGTGGGAGCAGTACTTC
v_gene: TRBV7-9; len: 12; j_gene: TRBJ1-6; abundance: -; d_gene: -; CDR3aa: CASSLSESPLHF; CDR3nt: TGTGCCAGCAGCTTATCCGAATCACCCCTCCACTTT
v_gene: TRBV6-1; len: 14; j_gene: TRBJ2-7; abundance: many; d_gene: -; CDR3aa: CASRPRGPPYEQYF; CDR3nt: TGTGCCAGCAGACCCCGAGGGCCCCCCTACGAGCAGTACTTC
v_gene: TRBV10-3; len: 14; j_gene: TRBJ1-1; abundance: medium-sized; d_gene: -; CDR3aa: CAISESKGYTEAFF; CDR3nt: TGTGCCATCAGTGAGTCAAAGGGATACACTGAAGCTTTCTTT
v_gene: TRBV7-9; len: 14; j_gene: TRBJ1-2; abundance: -; d_gene: -; CDR3aa: CASSHPGQSYGYTF; CDR3nt: TGTGCCAGCAGCCACCCGGGGCAGTCCTATGGCTACACCTTC
v_gene: TRBV7-9; len: 12; j_gene: TRBJ1-1; abundance: -; d_gene: -; CDR3aa: CASKIGVSEAFF; CDR3nt: TGTGCCAGCAAGATCGGGGTCTCCGAAGCTTTCTTT